This T cell receptor beta chain was found in a study of blood T cell repertoires in COVID-19. Study at large: Samples representing acute and convalescent COVID-19 were sourced from the United States, Italy and Spain. The cDNA or gDNA used as material had been derived from T cells, B-cell-depleted T cells, or PBMCs.

Per the study methods: Estimation of nucleated cell counts was performed using reference gene primer amplification. Only in-frame clones appear in the TCRdb table, and some are missing; sequencing was by immunoSEQ multiplex PCR. V and J calls and clone size are given by that table; D and trimming were obtained from the DNA. The table lists about 670,000 clones, 75% to 90% of them singletons. Germline V gene sequence: CDR1 SGHRS, CDR2 YFSETQ. Trimming removed 2 bases from V and 4 bases from J, with 15 bases in between. The CDR3 has 15 residues. Sequenced sample: peripheral blood. The sequence derives from a woman aged 18-29 years with acute or convalescent COVID-19. The rearrangement links TRBV5-1 to TRBJ1-1; tentative D call: TRBD1 (6 bases). The CDR3 loop reads CASSFGGLKGTEAFF. The CDR3 coding sequence is TGCGCCAGCAGCTTCGGGGGGCTTAAGGGCACTGAAGCTTTCTTT.